Listed below are T cell receptor beta chains from one sample, sequenced in a study of blood T cells in healthy people across ages. One entry per CDR3 protein, called by TCRdb with MiXCR from the 5' RACE reads. The data show about 1.5 million distinct CDR3 sequences, about 40% seen once. Sequenced: blood. Receptor source: a woman aged 18-30 years in good health. The conserved cysteine and the conserved F or W are not part of the CDR3 here. Size tells how often a clone was seen (once, few, many) or the class of an expanded clone, and some rows leave it out.

v_call | clone_size | cdr3_aa
TRBV5-1 | few | ASSSAWDGQETQY
TRBV25-1 | . | ASSVSGRDEQY
TRBV15 | . | ATKRTSGGETETQY
TRBV2 | . | ASTLRGVGEKLF
TRBV9 | . | ASSVAPAGAETQY
TRBV11-2 | . | ASNLAGGRTQY
TRBV20-1 | few | SVPQGTGYGYT
TRBV7-8 | few | ASRDGTLQETQF
TRBV29-1 | few | SVELGGRAYNEQF
TRBV20-1 | . | SARDQSAYQQNSYEQY
TRBV6-2/TRBV6-3 | . | ASTLQPPRWGTPGLKEQF
TRBV6-6 | few | ASSGWTGGPNTEAF
TRBV5-1 | . | ASSLERGAADTQY
TRBV7-9 | few | ASSLSGTSGSWETQY
TRBV6-2/TRBV6-3 | . | ASTLEGVGYT
TRBV6-5 | few | ASSRERDTQY
TRBV9 | . | ASSVTGGAGELF
TRBV20-1 | . | SGTGGHGYT
TRBV20-1 | . | SARDPRDRGYHGYT
TRBV6-1 | many | ASSALAASSGANVLT
TRBV12-5 | . | ASGFWNLNEQF
TRBV7-6 | . | ASSYTSGEGETQY
TRBV12-3/TRBV12-4 | . | ASSRVAGIETQY
TRBV7-2 | few | ASSLAPESYGYT